This T cell receptor (beta chain) was captured by sequencing in a study of blood T cell repertoires in COVID-19. The CDR3 extends over 18 amino acids. The germline CDR1 and CDR2 sequences are SGHDT and YYEEEE. The germline V and J ends were trimmed by 0 bases and 1 base, with 17 bases remaining between them. The repertoire was sequenced with immunoSEQ multiplex PCR; TCRdb's copy has only in-frame clones and lacks some. The sample records 100,000 or so clones, roughly 89% being singletons. The receptor's source is a man aged 70-80 years with active or convalescent COVID-19. The rearrangement uses TRBV5-6 and TRBJ1-5; D ambiguous. The sequencing input was peripheral blood. The CDR3 here is CASSLGRSEWASNQPQHF. The CDR3 nucleotides are TGTGCCAGCAGCTTGGGCCGGTCTGAGTGGGCCAGCAATCAGCCCCAGCATTTT.